This T cell receptor (beta chain) was captured by sequencing in a study of T cell responses to AZD1222 COVID-19 vaccine. Study results and caveats: Every sample of the repertoires postdated the peak T cell response. Across spike, vaccine-associated CD4 TCRs were found, dominant at 160-218 and 743-854. It should be noted that donors were predominantly white British and more often female, and clonal diversity was possibly underestimated. Within unmutated variant regions lay the reported targets of nearly half of spike-specific TCRs.

The CDR3 consists of 18 residues. Trimming took 4 bases from V and 4 from J; bases not matched to a gene: 17. Germline CDR1 is SEHNR and CDR2 is FQNEAQ (reference sequence). Concerning this clone itself: Its antigen remains unidentified.

Measured with immunoSEQ multiplex PCR; TCRdb has only the in-frame clones, and not every one. Of some 110,000 clones in the sample, 75% to 90% are singletons; the top ten hold 6% to 8%. The source of this sequence is an adult who received the AZD1222 COVID-19 vaccine. This specimen was peripheral blood, taken 28 days after the second AZD1222 dose. This chain uses TRBV7-9 with TRBJ1-2; the match to TRBD1 covers 8 bases. The CDR3 protein is CASSSHSPGQDASYGYTF. CDR3 DNA sequence: TGTGCCAGCAGCTCCCACTCACCGGGACAGGACGCCTCCTATGGCTACACCTTC.